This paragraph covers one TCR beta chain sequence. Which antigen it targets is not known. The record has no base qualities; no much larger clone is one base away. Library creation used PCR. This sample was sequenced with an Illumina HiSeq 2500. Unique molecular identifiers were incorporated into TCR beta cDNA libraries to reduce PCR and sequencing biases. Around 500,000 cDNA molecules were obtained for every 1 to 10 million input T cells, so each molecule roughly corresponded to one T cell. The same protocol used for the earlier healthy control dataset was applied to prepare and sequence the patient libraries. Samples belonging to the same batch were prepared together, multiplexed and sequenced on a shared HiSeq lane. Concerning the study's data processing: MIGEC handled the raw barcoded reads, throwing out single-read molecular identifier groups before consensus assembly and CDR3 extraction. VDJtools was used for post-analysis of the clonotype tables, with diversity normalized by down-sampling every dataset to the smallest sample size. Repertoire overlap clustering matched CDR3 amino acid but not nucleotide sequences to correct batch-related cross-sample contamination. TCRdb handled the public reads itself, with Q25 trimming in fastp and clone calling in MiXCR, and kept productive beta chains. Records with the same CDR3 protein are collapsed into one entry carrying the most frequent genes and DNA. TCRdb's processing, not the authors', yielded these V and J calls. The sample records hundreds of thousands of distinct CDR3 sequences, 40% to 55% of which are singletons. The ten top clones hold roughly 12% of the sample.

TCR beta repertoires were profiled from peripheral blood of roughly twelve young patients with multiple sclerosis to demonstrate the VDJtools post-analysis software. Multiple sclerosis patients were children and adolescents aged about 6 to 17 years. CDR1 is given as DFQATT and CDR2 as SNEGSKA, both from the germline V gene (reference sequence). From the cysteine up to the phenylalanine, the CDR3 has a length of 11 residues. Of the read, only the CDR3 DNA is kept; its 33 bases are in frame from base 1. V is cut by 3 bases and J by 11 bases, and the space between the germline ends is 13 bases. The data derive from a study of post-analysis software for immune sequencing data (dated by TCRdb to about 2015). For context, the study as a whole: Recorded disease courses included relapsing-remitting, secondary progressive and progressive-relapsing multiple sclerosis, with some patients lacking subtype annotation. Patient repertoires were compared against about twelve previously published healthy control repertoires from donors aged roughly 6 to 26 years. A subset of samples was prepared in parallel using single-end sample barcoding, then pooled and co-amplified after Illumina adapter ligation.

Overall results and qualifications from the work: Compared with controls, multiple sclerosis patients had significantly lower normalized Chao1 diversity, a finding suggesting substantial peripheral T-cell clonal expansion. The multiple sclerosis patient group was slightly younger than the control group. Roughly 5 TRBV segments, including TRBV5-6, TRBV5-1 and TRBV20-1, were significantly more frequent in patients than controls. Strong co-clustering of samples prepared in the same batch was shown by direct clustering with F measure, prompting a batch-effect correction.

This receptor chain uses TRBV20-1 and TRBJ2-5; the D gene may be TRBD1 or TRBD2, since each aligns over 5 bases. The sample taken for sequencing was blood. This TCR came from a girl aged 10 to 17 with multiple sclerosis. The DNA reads TGCAGTGCTAGTAAACAGGAGGAGCAGTACTTC. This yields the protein CSASKQEEQYF.